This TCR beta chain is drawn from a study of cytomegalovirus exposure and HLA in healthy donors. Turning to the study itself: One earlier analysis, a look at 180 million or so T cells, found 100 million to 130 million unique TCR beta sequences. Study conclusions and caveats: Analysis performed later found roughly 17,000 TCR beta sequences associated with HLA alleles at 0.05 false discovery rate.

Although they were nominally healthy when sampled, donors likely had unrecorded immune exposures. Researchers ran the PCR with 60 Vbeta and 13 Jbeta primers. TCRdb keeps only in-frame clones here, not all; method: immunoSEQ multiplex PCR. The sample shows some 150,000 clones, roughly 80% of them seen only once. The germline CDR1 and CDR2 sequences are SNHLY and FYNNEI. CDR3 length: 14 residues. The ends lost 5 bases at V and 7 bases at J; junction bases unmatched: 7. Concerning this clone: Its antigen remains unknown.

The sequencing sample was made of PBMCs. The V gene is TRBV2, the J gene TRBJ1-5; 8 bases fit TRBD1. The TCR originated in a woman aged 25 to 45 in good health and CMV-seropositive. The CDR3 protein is CASSQDRAGQPQHF. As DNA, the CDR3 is TGTGCCAGCAGTCAGGACAGGGCAGGCCAGCCCCAGCATTTT.